The text below deals with one T cell receptor beta chain. Produced via immunoSEQ multiplex PCR; TCRdb's table is partial and in-frame only. Seen here are some 120,000 clones, approximately 90% observed once, and the top ten hold roughly 2.5%. V lost 4 bases, J lost 7 bases, and 9 bases lay in between. Germline V gene data show CDR1 as SGDLS and CDR2 as YYNGEE. There are 12 residues in the CDR3. The entry originates in a study of control samples from healthy donors and cancer patients. Sequenced sample: blood. V gene TRBV9 combines with J gene TRBJ2-1; D is undetermined. The sequence was collected from a woman between 70 and 85 years old in good health. This CDR3 reads CASSFRVNEQFF. The CDR3 DNA reads TGTGCCAGCAGCTTCCGGGTGAATGAGCAGTTCTTC.